This TCR beta chain was recorded in a study of T-cell reconstitution after alpha-beta-depleted transplantation in children. V was trimmed by 5 bases and J by 1 base, leaving 9 bases between them. There are 13 residues in the CDR3. Per the germline V gene, CDR1 is LNHNV and CDR2 is YYDKDF (reference sequence). The library targeted TCRbeta and was prepared with unique molecular identifiers. TCRdb redid the calling of the PCR reads with MiXCR, one entry per CDR3 protein. The sample yields about 400,000 distinct CDR3 sequences, roughly 20% seen once. This sequence joins TRBV15 and TRBJ2-7; the D gene could be TRBD1 or TRBD2 (5 bases each). The sample consisted of PBMCs from the stem cell graft donor, taken from the stem cell graft. The receptor was derived from a human donor who donated a stem cell graft to a child with acute myeloid leukemia. CDR3 sequence reads: CATSGDPSYEQYF. The CDR3 DNA reads as TGTGCCACCAGCGGGGACCCTTCCTACGAGCAGTACTTC.